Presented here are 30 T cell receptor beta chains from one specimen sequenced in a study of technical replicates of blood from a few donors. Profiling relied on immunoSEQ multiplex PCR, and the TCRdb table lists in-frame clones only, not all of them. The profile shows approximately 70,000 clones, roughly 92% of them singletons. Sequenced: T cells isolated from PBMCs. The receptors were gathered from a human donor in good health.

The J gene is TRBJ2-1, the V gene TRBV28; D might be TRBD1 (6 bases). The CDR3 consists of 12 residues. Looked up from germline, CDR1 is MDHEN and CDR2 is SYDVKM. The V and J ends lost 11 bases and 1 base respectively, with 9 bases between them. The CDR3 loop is CASDSSYNEQFF. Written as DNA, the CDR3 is TGTGCCTCGGACAGTTCCTACAATGAGCAGTTCTTC.

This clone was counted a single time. In DNA form, the CDR3 reads TGTGCCAGCCCCACCTACGAGCAGTACTTC. It translates to CASPTYEQYF. This chain connects TRBV27 to TRBJ2-7, with unresolved D. The CDR3 has 10 amino acids. Germline CDR1 reads MNHEY; CDR2 reads SMNVEV (reference sequence). With 8 bases removed from V and 2 bases from J, the gap between germline ends came to 4 bases.

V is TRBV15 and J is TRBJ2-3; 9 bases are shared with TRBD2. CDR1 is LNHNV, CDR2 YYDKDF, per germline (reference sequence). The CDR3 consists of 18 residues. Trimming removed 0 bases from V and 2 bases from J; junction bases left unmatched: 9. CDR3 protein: CATSREILGLASTDTQYF. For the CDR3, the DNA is TGTGCCACCAGCAGAGAGATTCTAGGACTAGCGTCCACAGATACGCAGTATTTT.

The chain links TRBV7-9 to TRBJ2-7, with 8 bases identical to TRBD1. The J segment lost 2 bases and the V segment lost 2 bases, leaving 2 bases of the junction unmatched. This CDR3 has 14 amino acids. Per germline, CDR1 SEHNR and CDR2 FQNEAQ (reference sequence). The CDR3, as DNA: TGTGCCAGCAGCTTAAGGGACAGGCCCTACGAGCAGTACTTC. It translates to CASSLRDRPYEQYF.

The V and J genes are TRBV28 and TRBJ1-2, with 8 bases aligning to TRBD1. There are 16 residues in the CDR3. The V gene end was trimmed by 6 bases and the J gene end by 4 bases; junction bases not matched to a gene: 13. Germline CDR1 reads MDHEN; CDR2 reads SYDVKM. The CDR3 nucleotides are TGTGCCAGCAGCGCCCCCCCCGGGACAGGTCTCTATGGCTACACCTTC. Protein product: CASSAPPGTGLYGYTF.

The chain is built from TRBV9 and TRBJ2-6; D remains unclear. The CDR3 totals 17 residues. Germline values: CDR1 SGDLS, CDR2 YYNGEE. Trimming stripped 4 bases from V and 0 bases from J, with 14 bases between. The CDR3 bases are TGTGCCAGCAGCATGATAGGAGCTAGCTCTGGGGCCAACGTCCTGACTTTC. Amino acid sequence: CASSMIGASSGANVLTF.

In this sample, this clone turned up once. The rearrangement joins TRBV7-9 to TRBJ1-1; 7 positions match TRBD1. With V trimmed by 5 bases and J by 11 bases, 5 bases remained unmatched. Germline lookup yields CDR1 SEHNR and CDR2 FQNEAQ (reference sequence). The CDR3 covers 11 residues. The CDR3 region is CASSETGRAFF. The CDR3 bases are TGTGCCAGCAGCGAGACAGGGAGGGCTTTCTTT. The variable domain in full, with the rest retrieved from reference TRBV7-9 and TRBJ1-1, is DTGVSQNPRHKITKRGQNVTFRCDPISEHNRLYWYRQTLGQGPEFLTYFQNEAQLEKSRLLSDRFSAERPKGSFSTLEIQRTEQGDSAMYLCASSETGRAFFGQGTRLTVV.

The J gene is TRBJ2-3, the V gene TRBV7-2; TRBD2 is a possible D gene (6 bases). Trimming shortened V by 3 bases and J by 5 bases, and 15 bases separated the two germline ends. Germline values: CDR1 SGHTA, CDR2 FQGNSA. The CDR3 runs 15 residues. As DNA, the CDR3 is TGTGCCAGCAGCTTGGTTACGGGAGCCATAGATACGCAGTATTTT. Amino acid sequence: CASSLVTGAIDTQYF. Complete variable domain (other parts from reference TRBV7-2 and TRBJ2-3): GAGVSQSPSNKVTEKGKDVELRCDPISGHTALYWYRQSLGQGLEFLIYFQGNSAPDKSGLPSDRFSAERTGGSVSTLTIQRTQQEDSAVYLCASSLVTGAIDTQYFGPGTRLTVL.

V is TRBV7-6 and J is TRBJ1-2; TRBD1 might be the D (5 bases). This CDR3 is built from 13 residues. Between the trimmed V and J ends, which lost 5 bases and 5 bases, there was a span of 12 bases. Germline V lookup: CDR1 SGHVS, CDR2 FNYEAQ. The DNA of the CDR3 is TGTGCCAGCAGCGGTCGGGAGGGGTATGGCTACACCTTC. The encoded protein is CASSGREGYGYTF.

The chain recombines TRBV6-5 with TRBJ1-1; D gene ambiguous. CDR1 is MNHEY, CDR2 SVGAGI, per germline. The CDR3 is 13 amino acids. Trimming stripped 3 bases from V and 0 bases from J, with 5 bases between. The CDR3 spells CASSYQMNTEAFF. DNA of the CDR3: TGTGCCAGCAGTTATCAGATGAACACTGAAGCTTTCTTT.

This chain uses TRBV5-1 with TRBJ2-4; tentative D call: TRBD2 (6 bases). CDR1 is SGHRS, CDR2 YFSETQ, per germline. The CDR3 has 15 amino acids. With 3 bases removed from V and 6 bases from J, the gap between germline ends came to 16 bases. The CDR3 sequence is CASSSITGDLNIQYF. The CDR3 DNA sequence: TGCGCCAGCAGCTCAATTACGGGAGATCTAAACATTCAGTACTTC.

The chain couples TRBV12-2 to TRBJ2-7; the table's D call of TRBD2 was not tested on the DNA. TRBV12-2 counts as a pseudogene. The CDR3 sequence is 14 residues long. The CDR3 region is CASRLEREGGEQYF. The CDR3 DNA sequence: TGTGCAAGTCGCTTAGAGCGGGAGGGAGGCGAGCAGTACTTC.

In nucleotides, the CDR3 is TGTGCCAGCAGCTTACGGGTCAGCACAGATACGCAGTATTTT. Encoded protein: CASSLRVSTDTQYF. This chain connects TRBV7-3 to TRBJ2-3; D gene uncertain. Between the trimmed V and J ends, which lost 2 bases and 0 bases, there was a span of 6 bases. The CDR3 is 14 amino acids. CDR1 SGHTA and CDR2 FQGTGA come from the germline V gene.

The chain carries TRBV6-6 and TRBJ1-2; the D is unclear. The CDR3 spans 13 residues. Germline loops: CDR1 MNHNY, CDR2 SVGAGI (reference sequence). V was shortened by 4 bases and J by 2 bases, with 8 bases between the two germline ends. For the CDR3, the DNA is TGTGCCAGCAGTTTTTCTACCAACTATGGCTACACCTTC. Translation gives CASSFSTNYGYTF.

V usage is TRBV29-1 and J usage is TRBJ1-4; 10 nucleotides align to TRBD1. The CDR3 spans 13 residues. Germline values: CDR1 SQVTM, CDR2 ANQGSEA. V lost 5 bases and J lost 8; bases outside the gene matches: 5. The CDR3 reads CSVRDRGYEKLFF. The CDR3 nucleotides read TGCAGCGTTAGGGACAGGGGCTACGAAAAACTGTTTTTT.

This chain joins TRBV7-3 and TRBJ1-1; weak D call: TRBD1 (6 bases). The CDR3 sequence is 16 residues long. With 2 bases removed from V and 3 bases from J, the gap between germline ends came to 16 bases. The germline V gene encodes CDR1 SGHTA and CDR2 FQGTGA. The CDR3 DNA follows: TGTGCCAGCAGCTTAGGACACAGGGTCTTCGACACTGAAGCTTTCTTT. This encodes CASSLGHRVFDTEAFF.

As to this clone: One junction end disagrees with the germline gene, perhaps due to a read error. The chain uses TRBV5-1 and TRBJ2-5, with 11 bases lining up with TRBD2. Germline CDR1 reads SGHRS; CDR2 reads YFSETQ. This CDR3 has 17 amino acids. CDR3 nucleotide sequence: TGCGCCAGCAGCTTGGTGGGGTTTAAGGGGCTGGGACTAGCGGTCCACTTC. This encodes CASSLVGFKGLGLAVHF.

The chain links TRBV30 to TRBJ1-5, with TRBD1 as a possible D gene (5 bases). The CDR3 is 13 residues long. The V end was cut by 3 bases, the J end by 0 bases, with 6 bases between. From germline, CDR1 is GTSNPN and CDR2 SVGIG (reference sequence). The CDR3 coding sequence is TGTGCCTGGAGAGGACATAGCAATCAGCCCCAGCATTTT. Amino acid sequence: CAWRGHSNQPQHF.

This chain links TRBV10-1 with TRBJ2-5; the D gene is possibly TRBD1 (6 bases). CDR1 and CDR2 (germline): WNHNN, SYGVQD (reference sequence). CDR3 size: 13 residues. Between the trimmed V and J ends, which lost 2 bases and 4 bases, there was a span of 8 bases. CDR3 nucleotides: TGCGCCAGCAGTGAGACAGGGCTAGAGACCCAGTACTTC. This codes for CASSETGLETQYF.

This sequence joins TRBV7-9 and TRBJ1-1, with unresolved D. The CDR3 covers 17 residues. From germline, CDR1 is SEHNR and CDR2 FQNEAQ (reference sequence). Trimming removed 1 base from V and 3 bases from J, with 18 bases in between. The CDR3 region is CASSLDLRTMRDTEAFF. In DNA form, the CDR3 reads TGTGCCAGCAGCTTAGATTTACGGACTATGAGGGACACTGAAGCTTTCTTT.

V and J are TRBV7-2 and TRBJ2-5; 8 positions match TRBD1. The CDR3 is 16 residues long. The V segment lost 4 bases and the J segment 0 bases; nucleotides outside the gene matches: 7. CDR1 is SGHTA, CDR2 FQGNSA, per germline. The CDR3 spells CASSWGTGPYQETQYF. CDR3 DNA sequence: TGTGCCAGCAGCTGGGGGACAGGCCCGTACCAAGAGACCCAGTACTTC.

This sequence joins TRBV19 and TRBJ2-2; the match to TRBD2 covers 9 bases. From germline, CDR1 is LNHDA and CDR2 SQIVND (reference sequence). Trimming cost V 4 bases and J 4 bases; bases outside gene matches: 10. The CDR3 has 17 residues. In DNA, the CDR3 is TGTGCCAGTAGTACGATTCAACTAGCGGGCCTCACCGGGGAGCTGTTTTTT. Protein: CASSTIQLAGLTGELFF.

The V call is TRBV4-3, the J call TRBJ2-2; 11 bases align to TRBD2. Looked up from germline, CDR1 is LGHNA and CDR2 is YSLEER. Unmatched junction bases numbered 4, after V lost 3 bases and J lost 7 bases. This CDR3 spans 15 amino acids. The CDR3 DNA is TGCGCCAGCAGCCACCTAGCGGGAGGAAACGGGGAGCTGTTTTTT. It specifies CASSHLAGGNGELFF.

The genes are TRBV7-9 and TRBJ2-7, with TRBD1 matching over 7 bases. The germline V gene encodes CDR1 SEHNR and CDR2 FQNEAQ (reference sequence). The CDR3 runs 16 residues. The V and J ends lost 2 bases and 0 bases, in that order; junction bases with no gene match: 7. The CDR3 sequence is CASSLRPDRDSYEQYF. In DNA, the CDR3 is TGTGCCAGCAGCTTAAGACCTGACAGGGACTCCTACGAGCAGTACTTC. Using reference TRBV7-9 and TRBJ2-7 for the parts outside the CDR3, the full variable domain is DTGVSQNPRHKITKRGQNVTFRCDPISEHNRLYWYRQTLGQGPEFLTYFQNEAQLEKSRLLSDRFSAERPKGSFSTLEIQRTEQGDSAMYLCASSLRPDRDSYEQYFGPGTRLTVT.

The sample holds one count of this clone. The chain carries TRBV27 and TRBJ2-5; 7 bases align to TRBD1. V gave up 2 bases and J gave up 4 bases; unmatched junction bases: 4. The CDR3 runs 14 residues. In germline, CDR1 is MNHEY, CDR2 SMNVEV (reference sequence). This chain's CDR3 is CASSLQGVLETQYF. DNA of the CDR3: TGTGCCAGCAGTTTACAGGGGGTGTTAGAGACCCAGTACTTC.

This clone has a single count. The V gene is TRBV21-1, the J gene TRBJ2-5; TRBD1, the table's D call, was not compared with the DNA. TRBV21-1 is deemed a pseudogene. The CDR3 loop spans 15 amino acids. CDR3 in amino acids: CASRLTGQGAETQYF. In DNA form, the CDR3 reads TGTGCCAGCAGACTGACGGGACAGGGGGCAGAGACCCAGTACTTC.

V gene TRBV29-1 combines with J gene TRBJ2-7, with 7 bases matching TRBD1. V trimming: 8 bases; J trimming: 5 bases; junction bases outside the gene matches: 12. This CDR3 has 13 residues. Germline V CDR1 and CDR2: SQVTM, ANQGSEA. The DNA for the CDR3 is TGCAGCTCAACGCCGACAGGGTCCAACGAGCAGTACTTC. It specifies CSSTPTGSNEQYF.

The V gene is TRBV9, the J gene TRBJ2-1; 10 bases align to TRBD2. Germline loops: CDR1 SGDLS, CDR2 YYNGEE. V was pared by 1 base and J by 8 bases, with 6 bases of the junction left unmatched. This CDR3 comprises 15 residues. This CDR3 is CASSVSSGSPDEQFF. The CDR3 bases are TGTGCCAGCAGCGTATCTAGCGGGAGTCCGGATGAGCAGTTCTTC. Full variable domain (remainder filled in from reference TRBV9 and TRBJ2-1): DSGVTQTPKHLITATGQRVTLRCSPRSGDLSVYWYQQSLDQGLQFLIQYYNGEERAKGNILERFSAQQFPDLHSELNLSSLELGDSALYFCASSVSSGSPDEQFFGPGTRLTVL.

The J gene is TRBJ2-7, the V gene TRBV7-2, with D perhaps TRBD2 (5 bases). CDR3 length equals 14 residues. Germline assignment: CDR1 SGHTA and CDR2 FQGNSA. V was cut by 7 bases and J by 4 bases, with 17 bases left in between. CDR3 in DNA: TGTGCCAGCACCACGGAGGTGGGTTGGTACGAGCAGTACTTC. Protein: CASTTEVGWYEQYF.

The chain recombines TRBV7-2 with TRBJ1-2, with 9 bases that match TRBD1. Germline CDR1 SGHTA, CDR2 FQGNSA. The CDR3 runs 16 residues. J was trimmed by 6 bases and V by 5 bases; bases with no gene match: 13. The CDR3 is CASSPPPRTGAHGYTF. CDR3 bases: TGTGCCAGCAGCCCGCCCCCGCGGACAGGGGCCCATGGCTACACCTTC. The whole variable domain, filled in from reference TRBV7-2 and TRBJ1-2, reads GAGVSQSPSNKVTEKGKDVELRCDPISGHTALYWYRQSLGQGLEFLIYFQGNSAPDKSGLPSDRFSAERTGGSVSTLTIQRTQQEDSAVYLCASSPPPRTGAHGYTFGSGTRLTVV.